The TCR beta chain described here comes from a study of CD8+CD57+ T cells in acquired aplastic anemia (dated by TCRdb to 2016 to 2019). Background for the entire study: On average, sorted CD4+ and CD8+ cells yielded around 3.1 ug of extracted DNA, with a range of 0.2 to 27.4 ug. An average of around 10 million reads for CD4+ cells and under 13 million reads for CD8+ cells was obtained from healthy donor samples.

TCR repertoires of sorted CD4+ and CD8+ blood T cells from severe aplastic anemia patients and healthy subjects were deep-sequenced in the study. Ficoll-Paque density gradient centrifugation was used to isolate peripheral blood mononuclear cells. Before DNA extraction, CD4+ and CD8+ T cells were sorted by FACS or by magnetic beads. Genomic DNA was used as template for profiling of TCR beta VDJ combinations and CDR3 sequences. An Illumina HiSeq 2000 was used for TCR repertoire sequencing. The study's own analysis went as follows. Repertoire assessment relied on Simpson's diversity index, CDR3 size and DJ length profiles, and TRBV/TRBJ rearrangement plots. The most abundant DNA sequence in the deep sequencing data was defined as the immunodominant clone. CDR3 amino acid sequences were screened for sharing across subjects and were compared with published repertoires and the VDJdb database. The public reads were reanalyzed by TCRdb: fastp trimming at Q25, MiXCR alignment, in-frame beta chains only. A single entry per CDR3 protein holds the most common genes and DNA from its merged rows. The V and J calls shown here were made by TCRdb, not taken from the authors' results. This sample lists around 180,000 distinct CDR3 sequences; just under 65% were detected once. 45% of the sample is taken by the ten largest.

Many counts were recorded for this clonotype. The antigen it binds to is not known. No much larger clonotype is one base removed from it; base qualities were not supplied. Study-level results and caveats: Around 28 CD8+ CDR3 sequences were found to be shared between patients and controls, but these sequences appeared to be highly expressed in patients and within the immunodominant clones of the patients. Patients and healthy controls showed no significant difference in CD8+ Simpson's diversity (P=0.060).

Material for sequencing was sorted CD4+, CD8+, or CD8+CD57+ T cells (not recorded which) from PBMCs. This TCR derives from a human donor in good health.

The DNA sequence is as follows: TGTGCCAGCAATCACGGAAACAGGGCGGAAGTTGGCTACACCTTC. It translates to CASNHGNRAEVGYTF. The sequence joins TRBV5-6 to TRBJ1-2; tentative D gene TRBD1, with 6 bases matching. V is clipped by 6 bases and J by 7 bases, and the sequence between their germline boundaries is 22 bases long. The CDR3, cysteine through phenylalanine, is 15 amino acids long. Only the CDR3 DNA stays, 45 bases, in frame from base 1. The germline V gene sets CDR1 to SGHDT and CDR2 to YYEEEE.